Each of the 18 T cell receptor beta chains below was sequenced from the same sample in a study of naive and memory T cell subsets. Two oligonucleotides, mixed equimolar, formed the beta constant-region primer covering TRBC1 and TRBC2. Ligated cDNA was amplified by four rounds of PCR with nested alpha and beta constant-region primers and SP2. MiXCR was run by TCRdb on the UMI-ligation and nested PCR reads, yielding one entry per CDR3 protein. This table holds 130,000 to 150,000 distinct CDR3 sequences, 20% to 25% found once. Study findings and constraints: Possibly reflecting memory cells re-expressing CD45RA, a few larger clonotypes occurred in naive repertoires, especially CD8.

No antigens are known for them. Sequenced sample: naive CD4+ T cells from blood. These TCRs come from a human donor in good health.

V is TRBV28 and J is TRBJ2-7; 12 bases are shared with TRBD1. Germline CDR1 is MDHEN and CDR2 is SYDVKM. The CDR3 runs to 15 residues. With 7 bases clipped from V and 8 bases from J, the junction kept 12 bases outside the gene matches. CDR3 in amino acids: CASNPTGTGGSKQYF. In nucleotides, the CDR3 is TGTGCCAGCAACCCCACCGGGACAGGGGGCTCGAAGCAGTACTTC.

The chain links TRBV6-1 to TRBJ1-1; 8 bases are shared with TRBD1. Trimming at V came to 7 bases and at J to 4 bases, leaving 8 bases not matched to a gene. Germline-derived CDR1 and CDR2 are MNHNS and SASEGT. This CDR3 comprises 14 residues. The CDR3 sequence: CASILDRVATEAFF. CDR3 nucleotide sequence: TGTGCCAGCATTCTGGACAGGGTGGCCACTGAAGCTTTCTTT.

This clonotype was detected a few times. This rearrangement joins TRBV5-1 to TRBJ2-6; maybe TRBD2 (5 bases). V lost 0 bases, J lost 2 bases, and 6 bases lay in between. The CDR3 covers 15 residues. The germline gives CDR1 SGHRS, CDR2 YFSETQ. CDR3 loop: CASSLGRAGANVLTF. The CDR3 DNA follows: TGCGCCAGCAGCTTGGGGCGGGCTGGGGCCAACGTCCTGACTTTC. The variable domain in full, with the rest retrieved from reference TRBV5-1 and TRBJ2-6, is KAGVTQTPRYLIKTRGQQVTLSCSPISGHRSVSWYQQTPGQGLQFLFEYFSETQRNKGNFPGRFSGRQFSNSRSEMNVSTLELGDSALYLCASSLGRAGANVLTFGAGSRLTVL.

V is TRBV6-5 and J is TRBJ2-7; TRBD2 agrees at 9 bases. Germline trimming cut 5 bases from V and 1 base from J; bases unmatched to any gene: 9. The CDR3 has 16 residues. CDR1 MNHEY and CDR2 SVGAGI come from the germline V gene. CDR3 DNA sequence: TGTGCCAGCAGTCGTGGACTAGCGCGCCAATCCTACGAGCAGTACTTC. It encodes CASSRGLARQSYEQYF.

This chain links TRBV12-3 or TRBV12-4 with TRBJ1-5, with 7 bases fitting TRBD1. The V and J ends lost 6 bases and 1 base, in that order; junction bases with no gene match: 6. The CDR3 extends over 15 amino acids. CDR3 protein: CASRRQGGSNQPQHF. The DNA for the CDR3 is TGTGCCAGCAGGCGACAGGGAGGGAGCAATCAGCCCCAGCATTTT.

The table lists this clonotype with a few counts. The chain has TRBV27 and TRBJ1-5; 8 bases line up with TRBD1. With V trimmed by 0 bases and J by 6 bases, 1 base remained unmatched. CDR1 and CDR2 from the germline V gene are MNHEY and SMNVEV (reference sequence). The CDR3 is made up of 14 amino acids. CDR3 nucleotides: TGTGCCAGCAGTTTATCGGGACAGGCTCAGCCCCAGCATTTT. This codes for CASSLSGQAQPQHF.

This chain uses TRBV12-3 or TRBV12-4 with TRBJ1-6; 9 nucleotides agree with TRBD1. The ends lost 3 bases at V and 9 bases at J; junction bases unmatched: 6. The CDR3 has 15 residues. The CDR3 sequence is CASSFGTGFGSPLHF. CDR3 DNA sequence: TGTGCCAGCAGTTTTGGGACAGGGTTTGGTTCACCCCTCCACTTT.

This clonotype has only a few counts. The genes are TRBV5-1 and TRBJ2-7, with unresolved D. The V and J ends lost 6 bases and 1 base respectively, with 14 bases between them. Germline CDR1 and CDR2: SGHRS and YFSETQ. This CDR3 region has 14 residues. DNA of the CDR3: TGCGCCAGCATGAATAGCTTAGCTTCCTACGAGCAGTACTTC. Translation: CASMNSLASYEQYF.

This clonotype was counted many times. This sequence joins TRBV7-9 and TRBJ2-1; TRBD1 is a possible D gene (5 bases). V was shortened by 0 bases and J by 16 bases, with 10 bases between the two germline ends. CDR3 size: 11 residues. Germline lookup yields CDR1 SEHNR and CDR2 FQNEAQ (reference sequence). This chain's CDR3 is CASSLARTKFF. In DNA form, the CDR3 reads TGTGCCAGCAGCTTAGCGAGGACAAAATTCTTC.

The chain links TRBV5-1 to TRBJ1-2; 12 bases map to TRBD1. Germline CDR1 SGHRS, CDR2 YFSETQ. V shed 4 bases, J shed 6 bases, and the junction held 7 bases outside the gene matches. The CDR3 has 15 amino acids. The CDR3 region has the DNA TGCGCCAGCAGCCTGGGACAGGGGGCCACAAATGGCTACACCTTC. Residues: CASSLGQGATNGYTF.

This clonotype was recorded only once. This chain links TRBV6-5 with TRBJ2-1; maybe TRBD2 (6 bases). V was pared by 0 bases and J by 9 bases, with 15 bases between. The CDR3 loop spans 15 amino acids. Germline V gene data show CDR1 as MNHEY and CDR2 as SVGAGI. CDR3 bases: TGTGCCAGCAGTTACTCCCTTGGAGGGCCGAGTGAGCAGTTCTTC. It is translated as CASSYSLGGPSEQFF.

In its sample, this clonotype was seen many times. The chain links TRBV6-6 to TRBJ2-1; D gene unclear. The V end was cut by 5 bases, the J end by 8 bases, with 10 bases between. CDR3 length equals 12 residues. The germline V gene has CDR1 MNHNY and CDR2 SVGAGI (reference sequence). CDR3 protein: CASSLRRYEQFF. The CDR3 region has the DNA TGTGCCAGCAGTCTGAGAAGGTATGAGCAGTTCTTC.

V is TRBV3-1 and J is TRBJ2-2, with TRBD1 matching 8 bases. This CDR3 contains 15 residues. V trimming: 5 bases; J trimming: 4 bases; junction bases outside the gene matches: 6. Per germline, CDR1 LGHDT and CDR2 YNNKEL (reference sequence). The CDR3 DNA is TGTGCCAGCAGCTACGGACAGGGATTCACCGGGGAGCTGTTTTTT. Translated, it gives CASSYGQGFTGELFF.

This clonotype occurred a few times. This chain uses TRBV4-3 with TRBJ1-5; no clear D. The CDR3 covers 13 residues. Trimming cost V 5 bases and J 7 bases, with 12 bases left between them. Germline CDR1 LGHNA, CDR2 YSLEER. CDR3 amino acids: CASSGGLGQPQHF. CDR3 DNA sequence: TGCGCCAGCAGCGGAGGACTCGGGCAGCCCCAGCATTTT.

The chain joins TRBV28 to TRBJ1-3, with D possibly being TRBD1 (5 bases). Germline V gives CDR1 MDHEN, CDR2 SYDVKM. This CDR3 has 14 residues. Trimming cost V 5 bases and J 0 bases, with 8 bases left between them. Here the CDR3 reads CASSKGISGNTIYF. CDR3 coding DNA: TGTGCCAGCAGTAAGGGGATCTCTGGAAACACCATATATTTT.

The table lists this clonotype with a few counts. J is TRBJ2-1 and V is TRBV20-1; the D is unclear. V dropped 0 bases and J dropped 12 bases, with 15 bases sitting between them. Germline-derived CDR1 and CDR2 are DFQATT and SNEGSKA (reference sequence). This CDR3 has 13 residues. CDR3: CSARDFAQFSQFF. CDR3 DNA sequence: TGCAGTGCTAGAGATTTTGCCCAGTTTTCGCAGTTCTTC.

In its sample, this clonotype was seen many times. The V gene is TRBV10-1, the J gene TRBJ2-1, with TRBD1 matching 8 bases. With 6 bases clipped from V and 4 bases from J, the junction kept 8 bases outside the gene matches. The germline gives CDR1 WNHNN, CDR2 SYGVQD (reference sequence). The CDR3 is 15 residues long. CDR3 bases: TGCGCCAGCAGCGCCGGGACAGGCTCTTACAATGAGCAGTTCTTC. This codes for CASSAGTGSYNEQFF.

The chain combines TRBV3-1 with TRBJ2-1; tentative D call: TRBD1 (6 bases). This CDR3 has 22 amino acids. Germline V gene lookup returns CDR1 LGHDT and CDR2 YNNKEL (reference sequence). V was cut by 0 bases and J by 0 bases, with 27 bases left in between. As DNA, the CDR3 is TGTGCCAGCAGCCAAGAAGCCCCGGTTGCTCCCCAGGGGTACCCCTCCTACAATGAGCAGTTCTTC. Translation gives CASSQEAPVAPQGYPSYNEQFF.